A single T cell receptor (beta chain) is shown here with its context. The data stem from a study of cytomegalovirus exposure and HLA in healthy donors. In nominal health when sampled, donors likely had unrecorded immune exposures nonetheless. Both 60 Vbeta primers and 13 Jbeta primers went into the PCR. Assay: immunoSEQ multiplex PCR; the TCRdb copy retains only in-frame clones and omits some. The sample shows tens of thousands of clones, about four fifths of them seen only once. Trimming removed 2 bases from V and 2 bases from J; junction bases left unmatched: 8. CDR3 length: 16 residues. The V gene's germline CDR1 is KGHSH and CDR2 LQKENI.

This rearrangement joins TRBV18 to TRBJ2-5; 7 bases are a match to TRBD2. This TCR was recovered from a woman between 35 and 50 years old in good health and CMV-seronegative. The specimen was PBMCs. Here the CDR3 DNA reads TGTGCCAGCTCACCATATGAGGGAGCGGGGCAAGAGACCCAGTACTTC. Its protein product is CASSPYEGAGQETQYF.